This is a list of T cell receptor beta chains from one sample in a study of blood T cell repertoires in COVID-19. Using immunoSEQ multiplex PCR, the repertoire was profiled, and TCRdb retains in-frame clones only, with some absent. The sample includes about 150,000 clones, around 73% of them seen just once. Sequenced: PBMCs or T cells enriched from blood (not recorded which). Receptors were obtained from a woman aged 50 to 60 who had recovered from COVID-19. The CDR3 runs from the conserved cysteine through the conserved F or W. D genes are given only for firm matches. Clone size is not always given. Where it is, it says once, few, many or a class for expanded clones.

cdr3_length | j_call | v_call | d_call | clone_size | cdr3_aa | cdr3_nt
11 | TRBJ2-2 | TRBV3-1/TRBV3-2 | - | - | CASSQVYELFF | TGTGCCAGCAGCCAAGTATATGAGCTGTTTTTT
16 | TRBJ2-5 | TRBV18 | - | - | CASSPSGGRLQETQYF | TGTGCCAGCTCACCTAGCGGTGGACGCCTCCAAGAGACCCAGTACTTC
14 | TRBJ1-2 | TRBV7-9 | - | few | CASSSGLSSSGYTF | TGTGCCAGCAGCTCGGGACTTTCGTCGAGTGGCTACACCTTC
15 | TRBJ1-4 | TRBV11-1 | - | - | CASSLKRTDNTKLFF | TGTGCCAGCAGCTTGAAAAGGACAGATAATACAAAACTGTTTTTT
13 | TRBJ1-2 | TRBV19 | - | - | CASSTTQNYGYTF | TGTGCCAGTAGTACGACTCAAAACTATGGCTACACCTTC
13 | TRBJ2-5 | TRBV10-3 | - | - | CAISDSPVETQYF | TGTGCCATCAGTGATTCGCCAGTAGAGACCCAGTACTTC
16 | TRBJ2-3 | TRBV19 | TRBD1 | - | CASSNPGTGDPDTQYF | TGTGCCAGTAGTAATCCCGGGACAGGGGACCCAGATACGCAGTATTTT
16 | TRBJ2-5 | TRBV11-2 | TRBD2 | few | CASSSTMTSVLETQYF | TGTGCCAGCAGCTCAACGATGACTAGCGTTTTAGAGACCCAGTACTTC
15 | TRBJ2-7 | TRBV2 | TRBD1 | - | CASSIDRERSYEQYF | TGTGCCAGCAGTATCGACAGGGAAAGGAGCTACGAGCAGTACTTC
17 | TRBJ2-3 | TRBV3-1/TRBV3-2 | TRBD1 | - | CASSRKIGTGGTDTQYF | TGTGCCAGCAGCCGAAAAATAGGGACAGGGGGCACAGATACGCAGTATTTT
16 | TRBJ1-4 | TRBV5-8 | - | few | CASSLGTTAQPGKLFF | TGTGCCAGCAGCTTGGGGACGACAGCCCAACCAGGAAAACTGTTTTTT
15 | TRBJ1-6 | TRBV1 | - | many | CTSRPHRAYNSPLHF | TGCACCAGCAGACCTCACAGGGCCTATAATTCACCCCTCCACTTT
12 | TRBJ1-4 | TRBV28 | TRBD1 | - | CASRPGGEKLFF | TGTGCCAGCAGACCAGGGGGTGAAAAACTGTTTTTT
17 | TRBJ2-3 | TRBV13 | TRBD2 | - | CASSARTSGGFGDTQYF | TGTGCCAGCAGCGCGAGGACTAGTGGGGGGTTCGGCGATACGCAGTATTTT
11 | TRBJ2-1 | TRBV2 | - | - | CASSEFGGQFF | TGTGCCAGCAGTGAATTTGGCGGGCAGTTCTTC
13 | TRBJ2-7 | TRBV11-3 | - | - | CASSPPGPDEQYF | TGTGCCAGCAGCCCACCAGGGCCGGACGAGCAGTACTTC
13 | TRBJ2-3 | TRBV10-3 | TRBD2 | - | CAVQAGGPDTQYF | TGTGCCGTTCAAGCGGGGGGGCCAGATACGCAGTATTTT
16 | TRBJ2-5 | TRBV10-3 | TRBD2 | few | CATRQRAGGLQETQYF | TGTGCCACCCGCCAGAGAGCGGGGGGACTCCAAGAGACCCAGTACTTC
15 | TRBJ1-1 | TRBV5-4 | - | - | CASSSPGQLNTEAFF | TGTGCCAGCAGCTCCCCTGGACAGTTGAACACTGAAGCTTTCTTT
14 | TRBJ1-3 | TRBV5-5 | - | - | CASSLYSSGNTIYF | TGTGCCAGCAGCTTGTACTCGTCTGGAAACACCATATATTTT
14 | TRBJ2-2 | TRBV29-1 | - | once | CSVELAANTGELFF | TGCAGCGTTGAGTTAGCAGCCAACACCGGGGAGCTGTTTTTT
14 | TRBJ1-4 | TRBV2 | TRBD1 | - | CASTRTGVNEKLFF | TGTGCCAGCACTAGGACAGGGGTAAATGAAAAACTGTTTTTT
15 | TRBJ1-1 | TRBV19 | TRBD1 | - | CASRTGTAMNTEAFF | TGTGCCAGTAGAACTGGGACAGCCATGAACACTGAAGCTTTCTTT
14 | TRBJ2-1 | TRBV10-3 | - | few | CAISESGGRPEQFF | TGTGCCATCAGTGAGTCAGGGGGACGACCTGAGCAGTTCTTC
16 | TRBJ2-3 | TRBV3-1/TRBV3-2 | TRBD2 | once | CASSRTGTSGTDTQYF | TGTGCCAGCAGCCGAACCGGGACTAGCGGCACAGATACGCAGTATTTT
13 | TRBJ1-1 | TRBV11-3 | - | - | CASSVDRNTEAFF | TGTGCCAGCAGCGTAGACAGGAACACTGAAGCTTTCTTT
14 | TRBJ1-2 | TRBV10-2 | - | - | CASSESRGSGGYTF | TGCGCCAGCAGTGAGTCCCGGGGGTCCGGTGGCTACACCTTC
17 | TRBJ1-5 | TRBV18 | TRBD1 | - | CASSPDQTGQINQPQHF | TGTGCCAGCTCACCAGACCAGACGGGACAGATCAATCAGCCCCAGCATTTT
17 | TRBJ2-4 | TRBV5-6 | TRBD1 | - | CASSLWDRPLAKNIQYF | TGTGCCAGCAGCTTGTGGGACAGGCCCTTAGCCAAAAACATTCAGTACTTC
19 | TRBJ2-3 | TRBV19 | - | - | CASSPVYDERVGWADTQYF | TGTGCCAGTAGCCCCGTCTACGACGAGCGGGTAGGTTGGGCAGATACGCAGTATTTT
15 | TRBJ2-6 | TRBV12-5 | TRBD1 | - | CASGPGQAGANVLTF | TGTGCTAGTGGTCCCGGACAGGCTGGGGCCAACGTCCTGACTTTC
14 | TRBJ1-5 | TRBV7-9 | TRBD1 | many | CASSLTTGNQPQHF | TGTGCCAGCAGCCTAACGACAGGGAATCAGCCCCAGCATTTT
14 | TRBJ2-1 | TRBV14 | TRBD1 | - | CASSHIDRVNEQFF | TGTGCCAGCAGCCATATCGACAGGGTAAATGAGCAGTTCTTC
13 | TRBJ1-2 | TRBV29-1 | - | - | CSAQTGLSYGYTF | TGCAGCGCCCAGACAGGACTTAGCTATGGCTACACCTTC
16 | TRBJ2-5 | TRBV10-1 | TRBD2 | - | CASSQGTSGGQETQYF | TGCGCCAGCAGCCAAGGGACTAGCGGGGGGCAAGAGACCCAGTACTTC